These 5 T cell receptor beta chains were sequenced from one sample in a study of resident and recirculating memory T cells in vitiligo. Sequenced by immunoSEQ multiplex PCR; TCRdb stores in-frame clones only, minus some. The sample shows fewer than 80,000 clones, approximately 93% of them seen only once. The specimen was blood. These receptors came from a male donor with vitiligo.

The rearrangement uses TRBV27 and TRBJ2-7, with D possibly being TRBD1 (7 bases). Germline values: CDR1 MNHEY, CDR2 SMNVEV (reference sequence). This CDR3 is 12 amino acids long. Trimming stripped 8 bases from V and 3 bases from J, with 11 bases between. CDR3 sequence reads: CASAGQSYEQYF. The CDR3 bases are TGTGCCAGCGCGGGACAGAGCTACGAGCAGTACTTC.

V and J are TRBV7-2 and TRBJ2-5, with D possibly TRBD1 on 6 matching bases. Germline V gene sequence: CDR1 SGHTA, CDR2 FQGNSA. V lost 5 bases and J lost 3, with 7 bases in between. The length of the CDR3 is 12 residues. The CDR3 protein is CASSRTEETQYF. The DNA of the CDR3 is TGTGCCAGCAGCCGGACAGAAGAGACCCAGTACTTC.

The CDR3 sequence is CASSLSGSSNEQFF. CDR3 sequence (DNA): TGTGCCAGCAGTTTGTCCGGGTCCAGCAATGAGCAGTTCTTC. This rearrangement joins TRBV28 to TRBJ2-1; D remains ambiguous. Trimming stripped 3 bases from V and 6 bases from J, with 12 bases between. This CDR3 is built from 14 residues. Per the germline V gene, CDR1 is MDHEN and CDR2 is SYDVKM.

The chain combines TRBV12-2 with TRBJ1-5. TRBV12-2 is tagged as a pseudogene. CDR3 size: 12 residues. The CDR3 is CASRSPHQPQHF. DNA for the CDR3: TGTGCAAGTCGGAGTCCCCATCAGCCCCAGCATTTT.

The V gene is TRBV29-1, the J gene TRBJ2-6; 8 bases line up with TRBD1. Losses at the gene ends were 4 bases for V and 1 base for J; bases not matched to a gene: 6. The germline CDR1 and CDR2 sequences are SQVTM and ANQGSEA. CDR3 length: 16 residues. CDR3 coding DNA: TGCAGCGTTGTGGTCAGGGGGCAATCTGGGGCCAACGTCCTGACTTTC. Its translation is CSVVVRGQSGANVLTF.